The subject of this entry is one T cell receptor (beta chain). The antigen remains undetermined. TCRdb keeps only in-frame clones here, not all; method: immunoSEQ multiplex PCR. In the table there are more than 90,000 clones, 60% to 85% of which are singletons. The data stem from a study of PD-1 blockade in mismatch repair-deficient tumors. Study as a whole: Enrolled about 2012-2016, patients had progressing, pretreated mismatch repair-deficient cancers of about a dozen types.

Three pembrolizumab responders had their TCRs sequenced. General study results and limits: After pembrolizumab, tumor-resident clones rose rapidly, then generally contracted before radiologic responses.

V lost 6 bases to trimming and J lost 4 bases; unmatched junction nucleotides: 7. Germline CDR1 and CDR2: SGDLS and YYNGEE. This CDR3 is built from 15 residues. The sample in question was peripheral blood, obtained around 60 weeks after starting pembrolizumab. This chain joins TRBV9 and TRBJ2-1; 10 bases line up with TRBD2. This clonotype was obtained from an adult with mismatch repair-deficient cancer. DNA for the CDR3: TGTGCCAGCACCCCGGAGGGACTAGCGTACAATGAGCAGTTCTTC. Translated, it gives CASTPEGLAYNEQFF. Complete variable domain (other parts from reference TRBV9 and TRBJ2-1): DSGVTQTPKHLITATGQRVTLRCSPRSGDLSVYWYQQSLDQGLQFLIQYYNGEERAKGNILERFSAQQFPDLHSELNLSSLELGDSALYFCASTPEGLAYNEQFFGPGTRLTVL.